This TCR beta chain was captured in a study of graft-versus-host responses after intestinal transplantation. Study-wide context: Recipients got multivisceral, liver-intestinal, or isolated intestinal transplants. All of the recipients had induction that used anti-thymocyte globulin, then tacrolimus and steroids for about 3 years. Notes on the study in general: Subjects displaying graft-donor T cell macrochimerism possessed elevated graft-versus-host to host-versus-graft clonal ratios inside allografts.

Method: immunoSEQ multiplex PCR; TCRdb's copy keeps in-frame clones and lacks some. Among 40,000 or so clones listed, 83% were seen once. Concerning this clone itself: The antigen is not known.

Germline lookup yields CDR1 MNHEY and CDR2 SVGAGI. With V trimmed by 4 bases and J by 8 bases, 8 bases remained unmatched. There are 16 residues in the CDR3. This rearrangement joins TRBV6-5 to TRBJ2-1, with 13 bases aligning to TRBD2. The source is a human patient who received an intestinal transplant, so some T cells may come from the graft donor. Sequences were derived from PBMCs, sampled 1,000 to 1,300 days after transplant. This CDR3 reads CASSLSGLAGTHEQFF. The CDR3, as DNA: TGTGCCAGCAGTTTGTCGGGACTAGCGGGAACCCATGAGCAGTTCTTC.